This T cell receptor beta chain was profiled in a study of cytomegalovirus exposure and HLA in healthy donors. Regarding this clone: The antigen is undetermined.

General observations from the study: Cytomegalovirus status was reportedly diagnosed by the classifier with high sensitivity and specificity. The listing of 150 to 200 TCR beta chains classed them as cytomegalovirus-associated.

The protocol was immunoSEQ multiplex PCR, while the TCRdb copy is restricted to in-frame clones and leaves out a portion. The sample includes fewer than 200,000 clones, approximately 87% of them seen just once. Trimming shortened V by 3 bases and J by 5 bases, and 12 bases separated the two germline ends. Germline V CDR1 and CDR2: SEHNR, FQNEAQ (reference sequence). CDR3 length equals 14 residues. The specimen sequenced was PBMCs. This chain uses TRBV7-9 with TRBJ2-3; D is ambiguous. The clonotype was recovered from a woman aged 30 to 39 in good health and CMV-seronegative. The CDR3 bases are TGTGCCAGCAGCTTGGGCCAGGCGTTAGATACGCAGTATTTT. As protein: CASSLGQALDTQYF.